The clone carrying this TCR beta chain showed up many times. Germline CDR1 DFQATT, CDR2 SNEGSKA (reference sequence). This CDR3 has 10 residues. This sample stems from a study of Graves' ophthalmopathy and Graves' hyperthyroidism. Beta-chain TCR CDR3 regions were amplified from RNA transcripts. HTBI-primed first-round RT-PCR preceded second-round multiplex PCR. TCRdb re-called the multiplex PCR reads with MiXCR, one entry per CDR3 protein. This table has approximately 500,000 distinct CDR3 sequences, 14% appearing once. This sequence originates from a woman in her 30s with Graves' ophthalmopathy. Sequenced sample: blood. The chain has TRBV20-1 and TRBJ2-5; TRBD1 aligns across 9 bases. The CDR3 loop reads CRTGEETQYF. Here the CDR3 DNA reads TGCCGGACAGGGGAAGAGACCCAGTACTTC.